This entry concerns a single T cell receptor (beta chain). Sequencing was done on patients that had shown CD8+CD57+ cell expansion by flow cytometry. The TCR beta profiling, which covered VDJ combination and CDR3 sequence, was carried out using genomic DNA as the template. One entry per CDR3 protein results from TCRdb running MiXCR on the reads. The profile shows under 200,000 distinct CDR3 sequences, under 55% of them singletons. V lost 0 bases and J lost 11, with 11 bases in between. This CDR3 comprises 14 residues. The germline V gene has CDR1 SGHTA and CDR2 FQGNSA. This specimen comes from a study of CD8+CD57+ T cells in acquired aplastic anemia.

Sequenced material: sorted CD4+, CD8+, or CD8+CD57+ T cells (not recorded which) from PBMCs. The source is a human donor with aplastic anemia. The chain links TRBV7-2 to TRBJ1-6; D is perhaps TRBD1 (6 bases). CDR3 amino acids: CASSLARQGPPLHF. CDR3 DNA sequence: TGTGCCAGCAGCTTAGCCCGGCAGGGGCCACCCCTCCACTTT.